The 26 T cell receptor beta chains listed next were all sequenced from one sample in a study of T-cell reconstitution after alpha-beta-depleted transplantation in children. As it was prepared, the TCRbeta library received unique molecular identifiers. TCRdb reprocessed the PCR reads via MiXCR and lists one record per CDR3 protein. This table holds roughly 280,000 distinct CDR3 sequences, roughly 12% found once. The sample consisted of peripheral blood, taken 180 days after TCRalphabeta/CD19-depleted stem cell transplant. These receptors all stem from a male patient between 2 and 10 years old who had a stem cell transplant for chronic granulomatous disease, so the T cells may come from the graft donor.

This clonotype was seen repeatedly, ten times or more. The chain carries TRBV7-3 and TRBJ2-2; 9 bases are a match to TRBD2. CDR1 SGHTA and CDR2 FQGTGA come from the germline V gene. The V gene end was trimmed by 0 bases and the J gene end by 3 bases; junction bases not matched to a gene: 5. The length of the CDR3 is 17 residues. CDR3 nucleotides: TGTGCCAGCAGCTTAACGGCGGGAGGGCCGTACACCGGGGAGCTGTTTTTT. Encoded protein: CASSLTAGGPYTGELFF. Full variable domain (missing parts from reference TRBV7-3 and TRBJ2-2): GAGVSQTPSNKVTEKGKYVELRCDPISGHTALYWYRQSLGQGPEFLIYFQGTGAADDSGLPNDRFFAVRPEGSVSTLKIQRTERGDSAVYLCASSLTAGGPYTGELFFGEGSRLTVL.

This clonotype was observed many times. CDR3 nucleotides: TGCGCCAGCAGCTTTGAACTCCCAGATACGCAGTATTTT. Translated, it gives CASSFELPDTQYF. The chain recombines TRBV5-1 with TRBJ2-3; no definite D call. The V and J ends lost 2 bases and 4 bases respectively, with 8 bases between them. This CDR3 comprises 13 residues. Germline V lookup: CDR1 SGHRS, CDR2 YFSETQ.

This clonotype occurred many times. The chain uses TRBV20-1 and TRBJ2-5; 11 bases are shared with TRBD2. The CDR3 extends over 14 amino acids. The J segment lost 4 bases and the V segment lost 6 bases, leaving 7 bases of the junction unmatched. The germline V gene has CDR1 DFQATT and CDR2 SNEGSKA (reference sequence). CDR3 coding DNA: TGCAGTGCAACAACTAGCGGGAGTCGAGAGACCCAGTACTTC. It specifies CSATTSGSRETQYF.

This clonotype came up many times. This chain uses TRBV7-2 with TRBJ1-3, with 7 positions matching TRBD1. The J segment lost 1 base and the V segment lost 1 base, leaving 7 bases of the junction unmatched. Germline V lookup: CDR1 SGHTA, CDR2 FQGNSA. The CDR3 extends over 17 amino acids. CDR3 nucleotides: TGTGCCAGCAGCTTAGGTTCGGGACAGAGTTCTGGAAACACCATATATTTT. It translates to CASSLGSGQSSGNTIYF. Full variable domain (outside the CDR3, taken from reference TRBV7-2 and TRBJ1-3): GAGVSQSPSNKVTEKGKDVELRCDPISGHTALYWYRQSLGQGLEFLIYFQGNSAPDKSGLPSDRFSAERTGGSVSTLTIQRTQQEDSAVYLCASSLGSGQSSGNTIYFGEGSWLTVV.

This clonotype was found many times. The chain couples TRBV12-3 or TRBV12-4 to TRBJ2-1; 9 positions match TRBD2. The length of the CDR3 is 16 residues. The V gene end was trimmed by 3 bases and the J gene end by 6 bases; junction bases not matched to a gene: 9. CDR3 amino acids: CASSFGGGRGLNEQFF. DNA of the CDR3: TGTGCCAGCAGTTTTGGTGGCGGGAGGGGGCTCAATGAGCAGTTCTTC.

This clonotype was counted at least ten times. The V call is TRBV7-3, the J call TRBJ2-3; TRBD2 agrees at 11 bases. V lost 5 bases and J lost 4; bases outside the gene matches: 5. The CDR3 length is 15 residues. CDR1 is SGHTA and CDR2 is FQGTGA in the germline V gene. The CDR3 loop is CASSILAGGADTQYF. The CDR3 DNA is TGTGCCAGCAGCATCCTAGCGGGAGGAGCAGATACGCAGTATTTT.

This clonotype was seen more than once but under ten times. This chain connects TRBV5-1 to TRBJ2-7; D may be TRBD1 or TRBD2 (5 bases each). The CDR3 length is 14 residues. CDR1 is SGHRS and CDR2 is YFSETQ in the germline V gene. Trimming left V 4 bases short and J 2 bases short, with 13 bases between. For the CDR3, the DNA is TGCGCCAGCAGCATCCGGGACCGACCCTACGAGCAGTACTTC. Protein sequence: CASSIRDRPYEQYF. The full variable domain, with the rest looked up from reference TRBV5-1 and TRBJ2-7, is KAGVTQTPRYLIKTRGQQVTLSCSPISGHRSVSWYQQTPGQGLQFLFEYFSETQRNKGNFPGRFSGRQFSNSRSEMNVSTLELGDSALYLCASSIRDRPYEQYFGPGTRLTVT.

This clonotype was seen many times. An end of the junction does not agree with germline; a read error may underlie this. The rearrangement uses TRBV20-1 and TRBJ1-2; 10 bases are shared with TRBD1. CDR3 length: 11 amino acids. Germline-derived CDR1 and CDR2 are DFQATT and SNEGSKA (reference sequence). For the CDR3, the DNA is TGCAGTGCTAGTGAAAGGGACAGGGGATACTTC. Its translation: CSASERDRGYF.

This clonotype was seen repeatedly, ten times or more. This sequence joins TRBV5-5 and TRBJ1-5; D gene ambiguous. CDR1 and CDR2 from the germline V gene are SGHKS and YYEKEE (reference sequence). V was shortened by 2 bases and J by 1 base, with 7 bases between the two germline ends. CDR3 length: 14 residues. CDR3 in amino acids: CASSFGQSNQPQHF. In DNA form, the CDR3 reads TGTGCCAGCAGCTTTGGGCAGAGCAATCAGCCCCAGCATTTT.

This clonotype was recorded many times. The rearrangement uses TRBV28 and TRBJ2-3; 8 bases agree with TRBD2. J was trimmed by 2 bases and V by 4 bases; bases with no gene match: 8. Germline lookup yields CDR1 MDHEN and CDR2 SYDVKM. CDR3 length: 16 residues. In nucleotides, the CDR3 is TGTGCCAGCAGTTACCATAGCGGGGTCTACACAGATACGCAGTATTTT. Amino acids: CASSYHSGVYTDTQYF.

The chain couples TRBV14 to TRBJ2-7, with TRBD2 matching 8 bases. The CDR3 sequence is 15 residues long. Germline-derived CDR1 and CDR2 are SGHDN and FVKESK. The J segment lost 2 bases and the V segment lost 8 bases, leaving 11 bases of the junction unmatched. DNA for the CDR3: TGTGCCAGCTACCGCGGGGGGCTAGCCACCTACGAGCAGTACTTC. The encoded protein is CASYRGGLATYEQYF.

The V and J genes are TRBV2 and TRBJ1-1, with D hard to call. The V gene lost 1 base and the J gene lost 7 bases, with 10 bases spanning the gap. CDR1 SNHLY and CDR2 FYNNEI come from the germline V gene. This CDR3 comprises 13 residues. The CDR3 nucleotides are TGTGCCAGCAGTGAAGGCGGTTCCTATGAAGCTTTCTTT. Protein product: CASSEGGSYEAFF.

This clonotype was seen many times. The chain is built from TRBV7-2 and TRBJ2-5, with 9 bases fitting TRBD2. The V gene end was trimmed by 2 bases and the J gene end by 5 bases; junction bases not matched to a gene: 9. The CDR3 length is 16 residues. CDR1 is SGHTA, CDR2 FQGNSA, per germline. As DNA, the CDR3 is TGTGCCAGCAGCTTACTAGCGGGGAGACGGGGGGAGACCCAGTACTTC. Residues: CASSLLAGRRGETQYF. Filled out from reference TRBV7-2 and TRBJ2-5, the complete variable domain reads GAGVSQSPSNKVTEKGKDVELRCDPISGHTALYWYRQSLGQGLEFLIYFQGNSAPDKSGLPSDRFSAERTGGSVSTLTIQRTQQEDSAVYLCASSLLAGRRGETQYFGPGTRLLVL.

About this clonotype itself: Since a much larger clone is just one base distant, this may be a read error. Written as DNA, the CDR3 is TGTGCCGGCAAGGGTACGAACACCGGGGAGCTGTTTTTT. This sequence encodes CAGKGTNTGELFF. V gene TRBV27 combines with J gene TRBJ2-2; D unclear. Trimming shortened V by 11 bases and J by 0 bases, and 10 bases separated the two germline ends. This CDR3 is 13 amino acids long. Germline V CDR1 and CDR2: MNHEY, SMNVEV (reference sequence).

The chain employs TRBV30 and TRBJ2-3; the match to TRBD1 covers 8 bases. The length of the CDR3 is 15 residues. V was pared by 2 bases and J by 1 base, with 5 bases of the junction left unmatched. CDR1 and CDR2 from the germline V gene are GTSNPN and SVGIG (reference sequence). In DNA, the CDR3 is TGTGCCTGGAGTCTCCGGGACAGGCGCACAGATACGCAGTATTTT. The encoded protein is CAWSLRDRRTDTQYF.

This clonotype showed up many times. The chain couples TRBV7-9 to TRBJ1-1; TRBD1 aligns across 10 bases. This CDR3 contains 14 residues. CDR1 SEHNR and CDR2 FQNEAQ come from the germline V gene (reference sequence). V dropped 0 bases and J dropped 8; count of bases not matched to a gene: 3. CDR3 region: CASSLAGTGDEAFF. CDR3 nucleotide sequence: TGTGCCAGCAGCTTAGCCGGGACAGGGGACGAAGCTTTCTTT.

In its sample, this clonotype was seen many times. At one end, the junction sequence differs from germline, possibly due to a read error. This rearrangement joins TRBV7-2 to TRBJ2-1; 7 nucleotides agree with TRBD1. Germline V CDR1 and CDR2: SGHTA, FQGNSA. This CDR3 comprises 16 residues. This CDR3 reads CASRLGGGTRFNEQFF. The DNA for the CDR3 is TGTGCCAGCAGGTTAGGGGGCGGCACCCGATTCAATGAGCAGTTCTTC. The full variable domain, its missing parts supplied by reference TRBV7-2 and TRBJ2-1, is GAGVSQSPSNKVTEKGKDVELRCDPISGHTALYWYRQSLGQGLEFLIYFQGNSAPDKSGLPSDRFSAERTGGSVSTLTIQRTQQEDSAVYLCASRLGGGTRFNEQFFGPGTRLTVL.

Note on this clonotype: This sequence may be a read error, since a much larger clone differs from it by one base. The chain is built from TRBV11-1 and TRBJ2-1; 8 positions match TRBD2. Germline assignment: CDR1 SGHAT and CDR2 FQDESV (reference sequence). The CDR3 spans 19 residues. DNA for the CDR3: TGTGCCAGCTGCTTATTCGGAGGCGGGAGGTCCTACTCCTACAATGAGCAGTTCTTC. It codes for CASCLFGGGRSYSYNEQFF. The whole variable domain, remainder taken from reference TRBV11-1 and TRBJ2-1, is EAEVAQSPRYKITEKSQAVAFWCDPISGHATLYWYRQILGQGPELLVQFQDESVVDDSQLPKDRFSAERLKGVDSTLKIQPAELGDSAMYLCASCLFGGGRSYSYNEQFFGPGTRLTVL.

With respect to this clonotype: A much larger clonotype is one base distant, so this may be a read error. CDR3 nucleotide sequence: TGTGCCAGCAGCGTTAGGGGGGGGAACCAAGAGACCCAGTACTTC. Protein: CASSVRGGNQETQYF. The rearrangement joins TRBV9 to TRBJ2-5; D is possibly TRBD2 (7 bases). Per the germline V gene, CDR1 is SGDLS and CDR2 is YYNGEE. V shed 2 bases and J shed 0 bases, with 11 bases lying between them. The CDR3 sequence is 15 residues long.

Many counts were recorded for this clonotype. The chain employs TRBV12-3 or TRBV12-4 and TRBJ2-1, with 9 positions matching TRBD2. The CDR3 extends over 13 amino acids. V trimming: 8 bases; J trimming: 5 bases; junction bases outside the gene matches: 4. CDR3 nucleotides: TGTGCCAGCGAGCGGGAGGACCACAATGAGCAGTTCTTC. Protein: CASEREDHNEQFF.

In its sample, this clonotype was seen many times. The rearrangement joins TRBV30 to TRBJ2-3; D gene unclear. There are 12 residues in the CDR3. With 0 bases removed from V and 1 base from J, the gap between germline ends came to 2 bases. Germline V gene data show CDR1 as GTSNPN and CDR2 as SVGIG (reference sequence). The CDR3 here is CAWSVRTDTQYF. In DNA, the CDR3 is TGTGCCTGGAGTGTCCGCACAGATACGCAGTATTTT. The variable domain in full, with the rest retrieved from reference TRBV30 and TRBJ2-3, is SQTIHQWPATLVQPVGSPLSLECTVEGTSNPNLYWYRQAAGRGLQLLFYSVGIGQISSEVPQNLSASRPQDRQFILSSKKLLLSDSGFYLCAWSVRTDTQYFGPGTRLTVL.

This clonotype has a count of ten or more. The chain employs TRBV18 and TRBJ2-6; no clear D gene. The germline CDR1 and CDR2 sequences are KGHSH and LQKENI. The length of the CDR3 is 16 residues. The V and J ends lost 3 bases and 0 bases respectively, with 9 bases between them. CDR3 amino acids: CASSPIQSSGANVLTF. The DNA of the CDR3 is TGTGCCAGCTCACCCATACAGAGCTCTGGGGCCAACGTCCTGACTTTC.

Concerning this clonotype: This may be a read error: a much more frequent sequence differs by one nucleotide. The chain has TRBV15 and TRBJ2-6; TRBD2 matches 9 bases. This CDR3 has 20 residues. Germline CDR1 and CDR2: LNHNV and YYDKDF (reference sequence). Written as DNA, the CDR3 is TGTGCCACCAGCAGAGATAGTACTAGCGGGTTCCTCTCTGGGGCCAACATCCTGACTTTC. This sequence encodes CATSRDSTSGFLSGANILTF.

This clonotype was picked up many times. The chain joins TRBV12-3 or TRBV12-4 to TRBJ2-6; tentatively, D is TRBD1 (5 bases). The CDR3 has 16 amino acids. V gave up 1 base and J gave up 1 base, with 8 bases separating them. The CDR3 sequence: CASSLGAGSGANVLTF. CDR3 nucleotides: TGTGCCAGCAGTTTAGGGGCAGGGTCTGGGGCCAACGTCCTGACTTTC.

This clonotype was observed many times. This chain links TRBV7-3 with TRBJ2-5, with 9 bases fitting TRBD2. The ends lost 5 bases at V and 5 bases at J; junction bases unmatched: 12. Germline V gene sequence: CDR1 SGHTA, CDR2 FQGTGA. There are 16 residues in the CDR3. The CDR3 region has the DNA TGTGCCAGCAGCCCCAGGGCGGCGGGGGGGCCGGAGACCCAGTACTTC. It translates to CASSPRAAGGPETQYF.

The sample holds many counts of this clonotype. The chain is built from TRBV7-2 and TRBJ2-2; D unclear. The CDR3 extends over 14 amino acids. The V and J ends lost 0 bases and 5 bases respectively, with 7 bases between them. CDR1 is SGHTA and CDR2 is FQGNSA in the germline V gene. The CDR3 DNA is TGTGCCAGCAGCTTAGCGTATGAGACCGGGGAGCTGTTTTTT. Its protein product is CASSLAYETGELFF.